These 29 T cell receptor beta chains originate from one sample sequenced in a study of CD8+CD57+ T cells in acquired aplastic anemia. The authors sequenced patients whose flow cytometry had shown CD8+CD57+ cell expansion. Genomic DNA served as template for TCR beta VDJ and CDR3 profiling. TCRdb passed the reads through MiXCR, listing each CDR3 protein once. The data show roughly 200,000 distinct CDR3 sequences, roughly 65% seen once. Sequenced material: sorted CD4+, CD8+, or CD8+CD57+ T cells (not recorded which) from PBMCs. These receptor sequences come from a human donor with aplastic anemia.

The V and J genes are TRBV7-9 and TRBJ1-6; TRBD1 aligns across 11 bases. The junction had 10 bases not matched to a gene; V was cut back by 5 bases and J by 10 bases. CDR1 is SEHNR and CDR2 is FQNEAQ in the germline V gene (reference sequence). The CDR3 loop spans 16 amino acids. CDR3 in DNA: TGTGCCAGCAGCCTACCCGGGGGACAGGGGGGATCACCCCTCCACTTT. Translation gives CASSLPGGQGGSPLHF.

The rearrangement joins TRBV7-9 to TRBJ1-2, with D possibly matching TRBD1 (6 bases). V was cut by 5 bases and J by 4 bases, with 17 bases left in between. CDR3 length equals 15 residues. The germline V gene encodes CDR1 SEHNR and CDR2 FQNEAQ (reference sequence). CDR3 region: CASSPRISGVYGYTF. CDR3 DNA: TGTGCCAGCAGCCCACGAATCTCAGGGGTCTATGGCTACACCTTC.

This clonotype was counted many times. The genes are TRBV7-9 and TRBJ2-2; either TRBD1 or TRBD2 may supply D (6 bases each). With 5 bases removed from V and 6 bases from J, the gap between germline ends came to 22 bases. Germline V CDR1 and CDR2: SEHNR, FQNEAQ (reference sequence). The CDR3 length is 17 residues. Here the CDR3 reads CASSPEVRGASSGELFF. Here the CDR3 DNA reads TGTGCCAGCAGCCCCGAGGTGAGGGGGGCGTCGTCCGGGGAGCTGTTTTTT.

This clonotype was seen at least ten times. The V gene is TRBV5-6, the J gene TRBJ1-5; D is unclear. The V end was cut by 1 base, the J end by 0 bases, with 11 bases between. From germline, CDR1 is SGHDT and CDR2 YYEEEE. The length of the CDR3 is 16 residues. This CDR3 reads CASSLKQRYSNQPQHF. The DNA for the CDR3 is TGTGCCAGCAGCTTGAAACAACGGTATAGCAATCAGCCCCAGCATTTT.

This clonotype was seen only a few times. The chain joins TRBV2 to TRBJ2-7, with D perhaps matching TRBD1 (6 bases). The CDR3 sequence is 14 residues long. From germline, CDR1 is SNHLY and CDR2 FYNNEI. V dropped 3 bases and J dropped 2 bases, with 11 bases sitting between them. CDR3 sequence reads: CASSDLTGTYEQYF. Here the CDR3 DNA reads TGTGCCAGCAGTGATTTAACAGGGACCTACGAGCAGTACTTC.

This clonotype was counted once. A much more abundant neighbour one base away suggests this may be a read error. V is TRBV6-1 and J is TRBJ1-3; perhaps TRBD1 as D (5 bases). There are 14 residues in the CDR3. CDR1 and CDR2 (germline): MNHNS, SASEGT. CDR3 loop: CASSEWGSGNAIYF. For the CDR3, the DNA is TGTGCCAGCAGTGAATGGGGCTCTGGAAACGCCATATATTTT.

This sequence joins TRBV11-1 and TRBJ2-1; TRBD2 might be the D (6 bases). This CDR3 has 15 residues. Germline V CDR1 and CDR2: SGHAT, FQDESV (reference sequence). Trimming removed 5 bases at V and 8 bases at J, with 19 bases between. The CDR3 loop reads CASSTRGLQGDEQFF. As DNA, the CDR3 is TGTGCCAGCAGCACTCGAGGACTACAAGGGGATGAGCAGTTCTTC.

This clonotype was picked up many times. The rearrangement uses TRBV20-1 and TRBJ2-7; no clear D gene. Deletions cut 1 base from V and 2 bases from J, with 9 bases between. CDR3 size: 13 residues. CDR1 DFQATT and CDR2 SNEGSKA come from the germline V gene (reference sequence). This CDR3 reads CSARGVDTYEQYF. The CDR3 DNA reads as TGCAGTGCTAGAGGCGTAGATACCTACGAGCAGTACTTC.

This clonotype was recorded many times. The rearrangement joins TRBV29-1 to TRBJ2-7; no firm D call. V gave up 2 bases and J gave up 7 bases, with 15 bases separating them. Germline V gene sequence: CDR1 SQVTM, CDR2 ANQGSEA. The CDR3 contains 13 residues. The CDR3 sequence is CSVEPEAGGEQYF. The CDR3 coding sequence is TGCAGCGTTGAACCCGAGGCAGGTGGTGAGCAGTACTTC.

The chain links TRBV14 to TRBJ1-2, with a tentative D call TRBD1 (5 bases). Germline V CDR1 and CDR2: SGHDN, FVKESK. V was trimmed by 4 bases and J by 4 bases, leaving 19 bases between them. The CDR3 is 16 residues long. The CDR3, as DNA: TGTGCCAGCAGCCCCGTCTGGGGGGGTCCCCTCTATGGCTACACCTTC. This encodes CASSPVWGGPLYGYTF.

The chain combines TRBV9 with TRBJ2-7, with D possibly matching TRBD1 (5 bases). CDR3 length: 14 residues. V lost 0 bases, J lost 2 bases, and 9 bases lay in between. Germline CDR1 reads SGDLS; CDR2 reads YYNGEE. CDR3 sequence reads: CASSVGQTTYEQYF. In nucleotides, the CDR3 is TGTGCCAGCAGCGTAGGACAGACCACCTACGAGCAGTACTTC.

The gene calls are TRBV13 and TRBJ2-5; D is undetermined. V gave up 3 bases and J gave up 1 base, with 6 bases separating them. Germline CDR1 PRHDT, CDR2 FYEKMQ (reference sequence). CDR3 length: 13 residues. The CDR3, as DNA: TGTGCCAGCAGCTTCCTCATCCAAGAGACCCAGTACTTC. Encoded protein: CASSFLIQETQYF.

The chain employs TRBV15 and TRBJ2-2; 10 bases align to TRBD2. CDR1 and CDR2 (germline): LNHNV, YYDKDF (reference sequence). The CDR3 runs 16 residues. J gave up 1 base and V 1 base, and 0 bases lay outside the gene matches. As DNA, the CDR3 is TGTGCCACCAGCAGAGGGACTAGCGGGAACACCGGGGAGCTGTTTTTT. It encodes CATSRGTSGNTGELFF.

The J gene is TRBJ2-4, the V gene TRBV25-1; D gene ambiguous. The germline V gene has CDR1 MGHDK and CDR2 SYGVNS. V shed 2 bases and J shed 9 bases, with 14 bases lying between them. The CDR3 spans 14 residues. The CDR3 DNA reads as TGTGCCAGCAGTGAAGTAGGTGGAGAAGGCATTCAGTACTTC. It is translated as CASSEVGGEGIQYF. Full variable domain (missing parts from reference TRBV25-1 and TRBJ2-4): EADIYQTPRYLVIGTGKKITLECSQTMGHDKMYWYQQDPGMELHLIHYSYGVNSTEKGDLSSESTVSRIRTEHFPLTLESARPSHTSQYLCASSEVGGEGIQYFGAGTRLSVL.

Regarding this clonotype: The junction departs from germline at one end; a sequencing error may be responsible. The chain has TRBV7-8 and TRBJ2-1; 8 nucleotides line up with TRBD1. The CDR3 consists of 13 residues. The germline V gene has CDR1 SGHVS and CDR2 FQNEAQ. The CDR3: CASSSDRGGEQSF. In DNA, the CDR3 is TGTGCCAGCAGCTCCGACAGGGGCGGCGAGCAGTCCTTC.

The chain carries TRBV7-2 and TRBJ2-1; D uncertain. This CDR3 is built from 13 residues. Trimming removed 5 bases from V and 8 bases from J, with 13 bases in between. CDR1 is SGHTA, CDR2 FQGNSA, per germline. CDR3 protein: CASSAAAHDEQFF. The CDR3 DNA sequence: TGTGCCAGCAGCGCTGCCGCACATGATGAGCAGTTCTTC.

A few counts support this clonotype. The rearrangement joins TRBV10-3 to TRBJ2-3; D gene uncertain. V lost 0 bases and J 1 base, leaving 5 bases between the germline ends. The CDR3 spans 14 residues. From germline, CDR1 is ENHRY and CDR2 SYGVKD. The CDR3, as DNA: TGTGCCATCAGTGAGTCGGTAGGCACAGATACGCAGTATTTT. This translates into CAISESVGTDTQYF.

This chain's CDR3 is CATRSGTANSPLHF. The CDR3 region has the DNA TGTGCCACCAGATCCGGGACAGCGAATTCACCCCTCCACTTT. The chain has TRBV24-1 and TRBJ1-6, with 7 bases aligning to TRBD1. The germline V gene encodes CDR1 KGHDR and CDR2 SFDVKD. This CDR3 comprises 14 residues. V was clipped by 7 bases and J by 7 bases; unmatched bases: 6.

This chain uses TRBV7-2 with TRBJ1-2, with D possibly matching TRBD1 (5 bases). This CDR3 is 15 amino acids long. V was pared by 2 bases and J by 2 bases, with 12 bases between. From germline, CDR1 is SGHTA and CDR2 FQGNSA. The CDR3 coding sequence is TGTGCCAGCAGCTTATACGGGGGGACCAACTATGGCTACACCTTC. Translated: CASSLYGGTNYGYTF.

The V gene is TRBV20-1, the J gene TRBJ1-6, with a possible D match to TRBD1 (6 bases). V shed 4 bases and J shed 4 bases, with 14 bases lying between them. This CDR3 spans 15 amino acids. Per the germline V gene, CDR1 is DFQATT and CDR2 is SNEGSKA (reference sequence). CDR3 sequence: CSATNQGQYNSPLHF. CDR3 sequence (DNA): TGCAGTGCTACCAATCAAGGACAGTATAATTCACCCCTCCACTTT.

J is TRBJ1-5 and V is TRBV29-1; 10 positions agree with TRBD1. Germline lookup yields CDR1 SQVTM and CDR2 ANQGSEA. V shed 3 bases and J 3 bases; nucleotides not matched to a gene: 8. The CDR3 covers 16 residues. The CDR3 protein is CSVDVTGTGANQPQHF. CDR3 nucleotide sequence: TGCAGCGTTGACGTGACCGGGACAGGGGCCAATCAGCCCCAGCATTTT.

The V and J genes are TRBV7-9 and TRBJ2-7; TRBD2 is a possible D gene (6 bases). Germline V gives CDR1 SEHNR, CDR2 FQNEAQ (reference sequence). Trimming took 5 bases from V and 2 from J, leaving 19 bases between them. The CDR3 spans 16 residues. In nucleotides, the CDR3 is TGTGCCAGCAGCGATACTTCTAGCGTAAGTCCCTACGAGCAGTACTTC. Encoded protein: CASSDTSSVSPYEQYF.

The chain links TRBV9 to TRBJ1-5; no firm D call. Trimming pared 0 bases from V and 4 bases from J, leaving 5 bases between. This CDR3 has 13 residues. The V gene's germline CDR1 is SGDLS and CDR2 YYNGEE. This CDR3 is CASSVDLNQPQHF. The CDR3 DNA reads TGTGCCAGCAGCGTAGATCTGAATCAGCCCCAGCATTTT.

This chain uses TRBV19 with TRBJ2-1, with TRBD2 identical over 9 bases. The CDR3 extends over 14 amino acids. CDR1 LNHDA and CDR2 SQIVND come from the germline V gene (reference sequence). J gave up 2 bases and V 7 bases, and 3 bases lay outside the gene matches. CDR3 DNA sequence: TGTGCCAGTATTAGCGGGAGTCCCTACAATGAGCAGTTCTTC. Encoded protein: CASISGSPYNEQFF.

This clonotype has a count of ten or more. The chain links TRBV20-1 to TRBJ2-1, with D perhaps matching TRBD2 (5 bases). Trimming removed 8 bases from V and 0 bases from J, with 14 bases in between. The CDR3 is 14 amino acids. The germline V gene encodes CDR1 DFQATT and CDR2 SNEGSKA (reference sequence). The CDR3 loop reads CSTLGVSSYNEQFF. CDR3 in DNA: TGCAGTACCCTCGGGGTGAGCTCCTACAATGAGCAGTTCTTC.

This clonotype was observed once. This chain links TRBV10-2 with TRBJ1-1; D gene uncertain. V dropped 6 bases and J dropped 3 bases, with 14 bases sitting between them. The CDR3 consists of 14 residues. Per germline, CDR1 WSHSY and CDR2 SAAADI. For the CDR3, the DNA is TGCGCCAGCAGAAGCCTGAGTGGGGACACTGAAGCTTTCTTT. It codes for CASRSLSGDTEAFF.

The chain has TRBV7-9 and TRBJ1-2, with D possibly TRBD1 on 6 matching bases. The CDR3 is made up of 12 amino acids. V was pared by 3 bases and J by 8 bases, with 10 bases between. Germline CDR1 and CDR2: SEHNR and FQNEAQ (reference sequence). The CDR3 spells CASSFEGGGYTF. The CDR3 DNA reads as TGTGCCAGCAGCTTCGAGGGGGGAGGCTACACCTTC.

The genes are TRBV7-6 and TRBJ2-7; 10 nucleotides align to TRBD1. CDR1 and CDR2 (germline): SGHVS, FNYEAQ. The CDR3 has 15 amino acids. The V and J ends lost 4 bases and 5 bases, in that order; junction bases with no gene match: 8. CDR3 DNA: TGTGCCAGCAGCTCCCAGGACAGGGGGTTGCACGAGCAGTACTTC. Translation gives CASSSQDRGLHEQYF.

In its sample, this clonotype was seen once. CDR3 in amino acids: CASSEGWDIKGGEAFF. The DNA of the CDR3 is TGCGCCAGCAGTGAGGGGTGGGACATCAAAGGAGGTGAAGCTTTCTTT. This chain links TRBV10-1 with TRBJ1-1, with D perhaps matching TRBD1 (6 bases). The CDR3 is 16 residues long. Trimming stripped 2 bases from V and 7 bases from J, with 20 bases between. Germline V gene sequence: CDR1 WNHNN, CDR2 SYGVQD (reference sequence).